The 15 T cell receptor beta chains below come from one sample, sequenced in a study of neoadjuvant anti-PD-1 for oral cavity cancer. TCRdb's copy holds only in-frame clones and misses some; the assay was immunoSEQ multiplex PCR. The sample includes around 17,000 clones, around three fifths of them seen just once. Sequenced material: PBMCs, taken before nivolumab (anti-PD-1) treatment. Source of these receptors: a person between 40 and 79 years old with oral cavity squamous cell carcinoma.

CDR3 DNA sequence: TGTGCCTGGAGGAGAGGGTTAGCCTCCAATGAGCAGTTCTTC. Translation gives CAWRRGLASNEQFF. The chain joins TRBV30 to TRBJ2-1; TRBD2 might be the D (5 bases). CDR1 GTSNPN and CDR2 SVGIG come from the germline V gene (reference sequence). CDR3 length equals 14 residues. Trimming removed 3 bases from V and 6 bases from J, with 15 bases in between.

The chain links TRBV7-9 to TRBJ1-3, with D tentatively TRBD1 (5 bases). CDR3 size: 15 residues. Germline V lookup: CDR1 SEHNR, CDR2 FQNEAQ (reference sequence). V lost 5 bases, J lost 0 bases, and 11 bases lay in between. CDR3 nucleotides: TGTGCCAGCAGCCGGGACGGAAGCTCTGGAAACACCATATATTTT. Amino acids: CASSRDGSSGNTIYF.

The J gene is TRBJ2-1, the V gene TRBV4-1; the match to TRBD2 covers 8 bases. V lost 2 bases to trimming and J lost 4 bases; unmatched junction nucleotides: 13. Germline assignment: CDR1 MGHRA and CDR2 YSYEKL. This CDR3 is built from 18 residues. Here the CDR3 reads CASSQPLTGEREYNEQFF. The CDR3 DNA reads as TGCGCCAGCAGCCAACCCTTAACGGGGGAGCGGGAGTACAATGAGCAGTTCTTC.

This chain joins TRBV4-1 and TRBJ2-2; 8 nucleotides match TRBD1. Germline V gene lookup returns CDR1 MGHRA and CDR2 YSYEKL. The CDR3 is 17 residues long. The V segment lost 1 base and the J segment 4 bases; nucleotides outside the gene matches: 8. CDR3 sequence: CASSQGWAGGFTGELFF. The CDR3 region has the DNA TGCGCCAGCAGCCAAGGGTGGGCAGGGGGCTTCACCGGGGAGCTGTTTTTT.

The chain is built from TRBV7-9 and TRBJ1-1; D is unclear. This CDR3 spans 12 amino acids. The germline V gene has CDR1 SEHNR and CDR2 FQNEAQ (reference sequence). Between the trimmed V and J ends, which lost 1 base and 8 bases, there was a span of 8 bases. The CDR3: CASSLGRQEAFF. DNA of the CDR3: TGTGCCAGCAGCTTAGGACGGCAAGAAGCTTTCTTT.

This clone was seen just once. V gene TRBV20-1 combines with J gene TRBJ1-1, with no clear D. The CDR3 has 8 amino acids. Germline CDR1 and CDR2: DFQATT and SNEGSKA (reference sequence). The ends were cut back, 6 bases at V and 11 bases at J, with 7 bases in the middle. The CDR3, as DNA: TGCAGTGCGATGATGGCTTTCTTT. The encoded protein is CSAMMAFF.

This clone has more than one count but fewer than ten. The V call is TRBV6-1, the J call TRBJ2-7; perhaps TRBD1 as D (5 bases). This CDR3 comprises 15 residues. The germline V gene encodes CDR1 MNHNS and CDR2 SASEGT. V dropped 3 bases and J dropped 4 bases, with 16 bases sitting between them. CDR3 nucleotides: TGTGCCAGCAGTGATTCTGGACACATGATATACGAGCAGTACTTC. It yields the protein CASSDSGHMIYEQYF.

In its sample, this clone was seen a few times. This chain uses TRBV10-3 with TRBJ2-5; D unresolved. The CDR3 extends over 14 amino acids. Between the trimmed V and J ends, which lost 3 bases and 2 bases, there was a span of 10 bases. Germline V gives CDR1 ENHRY, CDR2 SYGVKD. In nucleotides, the CDR3 is TGTGCCATCAGTGACCCCGCCAGACAAGAGACCCAGTACTTC. Its protein is CAISDPARQETQYF.

The chain carries TRBV6-1 and TRBJ2-3; maybe TRBD2 (6 bases). V lost 10 bases to trimming and J lost 2 bases, with 19 bases between them. CDR1 and CDR2 (germline): MNHNS, SASEGT. CDR3 length equals 15 residues. CDR3 loop: CATPEDSGFTDTQYF. CDR3 bases: TGTGCCACCCCGGAAGATAGCGGCTTCACAGATACGCAGTATTTT.

This clone was observed a handful of times. The chain uses TRBV19 and TRBJ1-4, with D unclear. Between the trimmed V and J ends, which lost 4 bases and 6 bases, there was a span of 9 bases. Germline CDR1 LNHDA, CDR2 SQIVND (reference sequence). The CDR3 contains 13 residues. CDR3 residues: CASSSRPDEKLFF. The CDR3 coding sequence is TGTGCCAGTAGTAGTAGGCCGGATGAAAAACTGTTTTTT.

The chain is built from TRBV6-5 and TRBJ2-7, with TRBD1 identical over 8 bases. Germline V gene data show CDR1 as MNHEY and CDR2 as SVGAGI. The ends lost 2 bases at V and 2 bases at J; junction bases unmatched: 5. The CDR3 runs to 15 residues. The CDR3 DNA sequence: TGTGCCAGCAGTTACACCGGGACAGGTCCCTACGAGCAGTACTTC. Translating gives CASSYTGTGPYEQYF.

The chain uses TRBV7-6 and TRBJ2-7; tentatively, D is TRBD2 (5 bases). CDR1 and CDR2 from the germline V gene are SGHVS and FNYEAQ. CDR3 length equals 14 residues. V gave up 0 bases and J gave up 6 bases, with 12 bases separating them. CDR3 residues: CASSLASAGGEQYF. The CDR3 coding sequence is TGTGCCAGCAGCTTAGCCTCCGCGGGTGGCGAGCAGTACTTC.

This clone was seen a few times. This chain joins TRBV2 and TRBJ2-3; D possibly corresponds to TRBD2 (5 bases). The CDR3 is made up of 15 amino acids. In germline, CDR1 is SNHLY, CDR2 FYNNEI. The V end was cut by 2 bases, the J end by 2 bases, with 11 bases between. For the CDR3, the DNA is TGTGCCAGCAGTGAAAGGGAGCAAGCCACAGATACGCAGTATTTT. Translated: CASSEREQATDTQYF. Using reference TRBV2 and TRBJ2-3 for the parts outside the CDR3, the full variable domain is EPEVTQTPSHQVTQMGQEVILRCVPISNHLYFYWYRQILGQKVEFLVSFYNNEISEKSEIFDDQFSVERPDGSNFTLKIRSTKLEDSAMYFCASSEREQATDTQYFGPGTRLTVL.

This rearrangement joins TRBV6-5 to TRBJ2-5; possible D gene TRBD1, 6 bases. The CDR3 is made up of 14 amino acids. V lost 3 bases and J lost 2, with 10 bases in between. Germline V CDR1 and CDR2: MNHEY, SVGAGI. The CDR3 is CASSYSTGQETQYF. The CDR3 DNA reads TGTGCCAGCAGTTATTCGACAGGACAAGAGACCCAGTACTTC.

The chain employs TRBV6-5 and TRBJ2-1; no reliable D call. The CDR3 runs to 13 residues. V lost 0 bases to trimming and J lost 9 bases, with 9 bases between them. Looked up from germline, CDR1 is MNHEY and CDR2 is SVGAGI. CDR3 nucleotides: TGTGCCAGCAGTTACTCTATATGGACTGAGCAGTTCTTC. Its protein product is CASSYSIWTEQFF.